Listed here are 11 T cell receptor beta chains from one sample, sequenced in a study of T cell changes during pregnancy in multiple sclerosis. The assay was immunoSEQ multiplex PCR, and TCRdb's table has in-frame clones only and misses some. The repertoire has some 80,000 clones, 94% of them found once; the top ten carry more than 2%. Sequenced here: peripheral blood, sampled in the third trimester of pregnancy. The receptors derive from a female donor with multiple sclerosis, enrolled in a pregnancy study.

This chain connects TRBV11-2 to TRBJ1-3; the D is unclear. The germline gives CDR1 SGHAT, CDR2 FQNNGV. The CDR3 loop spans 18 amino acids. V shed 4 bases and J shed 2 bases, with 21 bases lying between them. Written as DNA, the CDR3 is TGTGCCAGCAGCTACCCCCGGTCGGGATACCGGCCTGGAAACACCATATATTTT. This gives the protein CASSYPRSGYRPGNTIYF. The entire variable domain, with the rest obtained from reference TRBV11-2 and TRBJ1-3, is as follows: EAGVAQSPRYKIIEKRQSVAFWCNPISGHATLYWYQQILGQGPKLLIQFQNNGVVDDSQLPKDRFSAERLKGVDSTLKIQPAKLEDSAVYLCASSYPRSGYRPGNTIYFGEGSWLTVV.

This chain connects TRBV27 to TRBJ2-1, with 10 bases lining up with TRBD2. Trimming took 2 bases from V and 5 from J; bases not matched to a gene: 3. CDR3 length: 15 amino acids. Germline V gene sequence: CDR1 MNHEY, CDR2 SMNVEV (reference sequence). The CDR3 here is CASSLGAGGNNEQFF. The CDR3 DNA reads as TGTGCCAGCAGTTTAGGAGCGGGGGGGAACAATGAGCAGTTCTTC.

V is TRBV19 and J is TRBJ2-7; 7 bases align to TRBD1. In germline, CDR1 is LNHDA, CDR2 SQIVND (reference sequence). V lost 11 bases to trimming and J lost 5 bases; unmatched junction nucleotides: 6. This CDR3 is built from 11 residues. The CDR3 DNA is TGTGCCGTCAGGGGGTTCGACGAGCAGTACTTC. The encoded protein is CAVRGFDEQYF.

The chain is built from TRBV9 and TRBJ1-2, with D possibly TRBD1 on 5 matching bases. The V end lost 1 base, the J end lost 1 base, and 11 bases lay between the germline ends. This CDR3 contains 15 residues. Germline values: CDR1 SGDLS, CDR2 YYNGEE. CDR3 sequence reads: CASSVQGDNNYGYTF. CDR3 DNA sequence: TGTGCCAGCAGCGTACAGGGCGATAATAACTATGGCTACACCTTC.

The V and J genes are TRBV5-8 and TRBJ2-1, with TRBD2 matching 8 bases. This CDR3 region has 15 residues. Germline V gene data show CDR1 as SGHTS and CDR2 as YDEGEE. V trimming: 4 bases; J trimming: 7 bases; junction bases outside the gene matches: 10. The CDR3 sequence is CASSRRGAPGNEQFF. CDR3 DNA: TGTGCCAGCAGCCGGCGGGGGGCCCCGGGTAATGAGCAGTTCTTC.

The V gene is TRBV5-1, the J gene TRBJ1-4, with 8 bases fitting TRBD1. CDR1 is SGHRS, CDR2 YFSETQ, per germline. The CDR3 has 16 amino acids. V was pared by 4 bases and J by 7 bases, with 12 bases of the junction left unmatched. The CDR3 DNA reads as TGCGCCAGCAGCCCCGGACAGGGTTGGGATGGTGAAAAACTGTTTTTT. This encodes CASSPGQGWDGEKLFF.

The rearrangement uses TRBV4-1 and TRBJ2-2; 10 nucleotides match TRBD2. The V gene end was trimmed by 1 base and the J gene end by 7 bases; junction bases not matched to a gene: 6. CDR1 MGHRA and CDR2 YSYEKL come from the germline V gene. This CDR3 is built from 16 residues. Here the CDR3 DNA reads TGCGCCAGCAGCCAAGTATCACTAGCGGGGTTCGGGGAGCTGTTTTTT. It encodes CASSQVSLAGFGELFF.

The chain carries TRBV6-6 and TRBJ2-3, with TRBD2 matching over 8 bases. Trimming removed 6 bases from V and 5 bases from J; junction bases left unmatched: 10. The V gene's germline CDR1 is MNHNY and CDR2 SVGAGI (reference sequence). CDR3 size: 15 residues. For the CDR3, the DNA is TGTGCCAGCAGGGGTAGCGGGACCCATGGAGATACGCAGTATTTT. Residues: CASRGSGTHGDTQYF.

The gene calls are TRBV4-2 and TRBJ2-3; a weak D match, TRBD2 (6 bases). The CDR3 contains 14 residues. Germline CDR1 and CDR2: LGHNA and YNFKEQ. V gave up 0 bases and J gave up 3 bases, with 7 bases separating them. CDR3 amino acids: CASSQEEGTDTQYF. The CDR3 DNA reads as TGTGCCAGCAGCCAAGAGGAGGGGACAGATACGCAGTATTTT.

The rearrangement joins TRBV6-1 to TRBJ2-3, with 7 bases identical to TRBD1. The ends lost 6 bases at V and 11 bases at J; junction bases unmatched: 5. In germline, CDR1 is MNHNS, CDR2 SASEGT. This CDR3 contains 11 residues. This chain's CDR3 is CASRTGWRQYF. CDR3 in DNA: TGTGCCAGCAGGACAGGGTGGAGGCAGTATTTT.

The DNA for the CDR3 is TGTGCCAGCAGCGTAGGTCCTCAGGGAAACACTGAAGCTTTCTTT. The encoded protein is CASSVGPQGNTEAFF. The rearrangement uses TRBV9 and TRBJ1-1; D possibly corresponds to TRBD1 (5 bases). Germline V gives CDR1 SGDLS, CDR2 YYNGEE. The germline V and J ends were trimmed by 0 bases and 2 bases, with 11 bases remaining between them. This CDR3 contains 15 residues.